This T cell receptor (beta chain) appears in the sequencing data of a study of OX40 agonist ivuxolimab in advanced cancers. On the study more broadly: From roughly 20 to 90 years was the age range, with a mean of 60 years, and 70% to 85% were male.

Assay: immunoSEQ multiplex PCR; the TCRdb copy retains only in-frame clones and omits some. The repertoire holds approximately 30,000 clones, with more than 80% as singletons. The CDR3 runs 14 residues. The V end was cut by 3 bases, the J end by 2 bases, with 8 bases between. CDR1 is SNHLY, CDR2 FYNNEI, per germline. This chain joins TRBV2 and TRBJ1-3; D unclear. The material sequenced was CD4+ or CD8+ T cells sorted from blood, taken in a trial of the OX40 agonist ivuxolimab. The receptor was isolated from an adult with an advanced solid tumor such as melanoma, head and neck, liver or kidney cancer. In DNA form, the CDR3 reads TGTGCCAGCAGTGAGCGGGTAACTGGAAACACCATATATTTT. Protein product: CASSERVTGNTIYF.